This TCR beta chain was retrieved from a study of human T cells and chemical hapten exposure. Study background: The variation in per-sample TCR yields arose mainly from small differences in pooled library volumes.

Each CDR3 protein is one row after TCRdb ran MiXCR on the RACE reads. The profile covers around 340,000 distinct CDR3 sequences, with roughly 6.9% appearing a single time and about 8% taken by the ten largest. In its sample, this clonotype was seen many times. Time point specified: patch test 1, 2 weeks after DPC sensitization. Treatment defined: therapeutic diphenylcyclopropenone sensitization with weekly scalp DPC. Each patch test followed a blood draw. This CDR3 contains 11 residues. Trimming cost V 6 bases and J 10 bases, with 10 bases left between them. The chain recombines TRBV12-3 or TRBV12-4 with TRBJ2-1, with D possibly being TRBD1 (5 bases). The sequences come from whole blood, collected in connection with sensitization to the hapten diphenylcyclopropenone (DPC). This sequence was found in a woman between 18 and 29 years old with alopecia areata. Some clones in this sample may be carry-over from other donors' samples. In nucleotides, the CDR3 is TGTGCCAGCAGCTCAGGGATAGAGCAGTTCTTC. This codes for CASSSGIEQFF.